A single T cell receptor beta chain is shown here with its context. Its specificity is unknown. The CDR3 is 15 amino acids. Germline CDR1 and CDR2: ENHRY and SYGVKD. Trimming shortened V by 6 bases and J by 0 bases, and 15 bases separated the two germline ends. The data were obtained in a study of cytomegalovirus exposure and HLA in healthy donors. Study results and limitations: Most observed TCR sequences were rare, whereas some public TCRs were detected in many donors. An analysis that came later showed most CMV-associated TCR beta chains appearing HLA-restricted.

13 Jbeta primers and 60 Vbeta primers were used for the PCR. TCRdb's copy holds only in-frame clones and misses some; the assay was immunoSEQ multiplex PCR. The sample includes 80,000 to 100,000 clones, under 70% seen only once; the top ten take under 3%. The clonotype was recovered from a man aged 45-60 years in good health and CMV-seronegative. The sample comprised PBMCs. The J gene is TRBJ2-7, the V gene TRBV10-3; maybe TRBD1 (5 bases). The CDR3, as DNA: TGTGCCATCAGCAACCTCCAGGGTCCCTCCTACGAGCAGTACTTC. Translated: CAISNLQGPSYEQYF.